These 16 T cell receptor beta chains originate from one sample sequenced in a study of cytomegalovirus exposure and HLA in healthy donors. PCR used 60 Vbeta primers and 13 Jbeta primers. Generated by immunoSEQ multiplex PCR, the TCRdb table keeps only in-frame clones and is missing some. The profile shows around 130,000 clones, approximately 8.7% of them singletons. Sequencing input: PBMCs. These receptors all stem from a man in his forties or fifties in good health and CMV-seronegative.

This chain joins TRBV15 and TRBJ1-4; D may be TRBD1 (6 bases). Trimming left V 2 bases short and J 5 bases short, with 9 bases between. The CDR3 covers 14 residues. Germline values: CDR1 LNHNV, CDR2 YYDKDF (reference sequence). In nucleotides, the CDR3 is TGTGCCACCAGCAGATCCACAGGGAATGAAAAACTGTTTTTT. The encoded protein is CATSRSTGNEKLFF.

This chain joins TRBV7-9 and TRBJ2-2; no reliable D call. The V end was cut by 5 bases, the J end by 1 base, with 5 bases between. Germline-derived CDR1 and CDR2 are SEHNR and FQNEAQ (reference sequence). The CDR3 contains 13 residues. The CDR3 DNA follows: TGTGCCAGCAGCCGGGTGAACACCGGGGAGCTGTTTTTT. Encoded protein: CASSRVNTGELFF.

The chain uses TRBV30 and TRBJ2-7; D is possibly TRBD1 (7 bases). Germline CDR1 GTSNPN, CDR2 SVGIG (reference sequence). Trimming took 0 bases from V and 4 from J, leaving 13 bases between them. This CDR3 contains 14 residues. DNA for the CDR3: TGTGCCTGGAGTGTAAGCCAGGGGGGTTACGAGCAGTACTTC. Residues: CAWSVSQGGYEQYF. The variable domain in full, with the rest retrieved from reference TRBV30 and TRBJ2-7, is SQTIHQWPATLVQPVGSPLSLECTVEGTSNPNLYWYRQAAGRGLQLLFYSVGIGQISSEVPQNLSASRPQDRQFILSSKKLLLSDSGFYLCAWSVSQGGYEQYFGPGTRLTVT.

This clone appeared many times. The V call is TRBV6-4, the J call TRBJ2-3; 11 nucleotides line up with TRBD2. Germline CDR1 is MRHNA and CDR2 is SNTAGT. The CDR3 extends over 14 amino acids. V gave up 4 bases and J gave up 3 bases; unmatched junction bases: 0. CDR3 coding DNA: TGTGCCAGCAGTGTAGCGGGGGGGACAGATACGCAGTATTTT. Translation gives CASSVAGGTDTQYF.

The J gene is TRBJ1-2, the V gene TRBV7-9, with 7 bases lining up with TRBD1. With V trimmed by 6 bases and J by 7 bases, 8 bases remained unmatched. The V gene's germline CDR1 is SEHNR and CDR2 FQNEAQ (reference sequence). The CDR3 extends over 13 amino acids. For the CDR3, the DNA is TGTGCCAGCAGTTCCACAGGGGCGGGTGGCTACACCTTC. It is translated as CASSSTGAGGYTF.

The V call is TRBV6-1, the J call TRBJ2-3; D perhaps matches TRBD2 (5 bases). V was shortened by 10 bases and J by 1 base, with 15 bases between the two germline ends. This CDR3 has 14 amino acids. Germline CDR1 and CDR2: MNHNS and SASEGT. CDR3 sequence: CATSRGSGTDTQYF. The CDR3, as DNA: TGTGCCACGTCCCGAGGGTCGGGCACAGATACGCAGTATTTT.

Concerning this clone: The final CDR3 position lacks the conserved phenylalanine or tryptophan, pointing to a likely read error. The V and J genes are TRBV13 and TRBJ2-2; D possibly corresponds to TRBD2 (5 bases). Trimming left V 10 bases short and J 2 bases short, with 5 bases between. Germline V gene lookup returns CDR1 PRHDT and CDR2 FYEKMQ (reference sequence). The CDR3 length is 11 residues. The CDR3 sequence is CATGNTGELFS. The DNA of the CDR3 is TGTGCCACGGGAAACACCGGGGAGCTGTTTTCT.

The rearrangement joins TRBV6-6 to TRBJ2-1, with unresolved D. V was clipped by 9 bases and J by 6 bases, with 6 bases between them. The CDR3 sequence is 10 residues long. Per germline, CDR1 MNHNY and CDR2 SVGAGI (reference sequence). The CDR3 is CASRSNEQFF. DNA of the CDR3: TGTGCCAGTCGCAGCAATGAGCAGTTCTTC.

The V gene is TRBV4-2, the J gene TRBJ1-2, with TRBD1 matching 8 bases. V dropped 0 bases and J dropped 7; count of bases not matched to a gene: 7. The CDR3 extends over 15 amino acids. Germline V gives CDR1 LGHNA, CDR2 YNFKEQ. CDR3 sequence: CASSQDLDRVSGYTF. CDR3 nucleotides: TGTGCCAGCAGCCAAGATTTGGACAGGGTGAGTGGCTACACCTTC.

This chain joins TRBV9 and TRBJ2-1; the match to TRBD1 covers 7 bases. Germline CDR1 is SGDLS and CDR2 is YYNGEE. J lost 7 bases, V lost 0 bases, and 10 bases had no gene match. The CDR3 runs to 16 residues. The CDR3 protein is CASSVAQGGRSNEQFF. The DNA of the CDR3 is TGTGCCAGCAGCGTAGCTCAAGGGGGCCGTTCTAATGAGCAGTTCTTC.

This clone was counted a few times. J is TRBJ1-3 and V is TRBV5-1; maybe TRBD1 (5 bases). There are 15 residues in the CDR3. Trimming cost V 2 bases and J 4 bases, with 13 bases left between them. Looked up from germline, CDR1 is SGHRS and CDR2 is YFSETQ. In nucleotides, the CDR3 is TGCGCCAGCAGCTTACTGGGACTTCCCGGAAACACCATATATTTT. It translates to CASSLLGLPGNTIYF.

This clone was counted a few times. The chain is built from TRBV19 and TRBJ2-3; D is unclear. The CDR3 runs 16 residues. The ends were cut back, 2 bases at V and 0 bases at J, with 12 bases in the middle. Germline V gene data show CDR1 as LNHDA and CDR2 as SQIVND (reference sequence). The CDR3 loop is CASSITARTSTDTQYF. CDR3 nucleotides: TGTGCCAGTAGTATAACTGCGAGAACTAGCACAGATACGCAGTATTTT.

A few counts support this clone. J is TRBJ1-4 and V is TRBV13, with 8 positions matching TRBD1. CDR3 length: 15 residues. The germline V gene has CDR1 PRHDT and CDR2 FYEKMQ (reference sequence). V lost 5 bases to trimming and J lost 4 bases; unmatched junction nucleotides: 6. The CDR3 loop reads CASSVGQGVNEKLFF. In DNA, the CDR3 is TGTGCCAGCAGCGTCGGACAGGGTGTTAATGAAAAACTGTTTTTT.

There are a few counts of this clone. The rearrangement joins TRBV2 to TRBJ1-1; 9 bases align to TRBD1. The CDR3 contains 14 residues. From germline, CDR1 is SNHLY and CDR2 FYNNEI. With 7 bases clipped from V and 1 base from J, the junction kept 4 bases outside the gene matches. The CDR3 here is CASTLDRGNTEAFF. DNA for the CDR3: TGTGCCAGCACACTGGACAGGGGGAACACTGAAGCTTTCTTT.

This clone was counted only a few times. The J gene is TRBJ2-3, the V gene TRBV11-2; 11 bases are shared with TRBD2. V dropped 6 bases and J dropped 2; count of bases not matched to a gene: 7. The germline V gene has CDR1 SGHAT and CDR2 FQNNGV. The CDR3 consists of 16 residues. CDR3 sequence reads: CASSSTSGGPTDTQYF. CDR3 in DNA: TGTGCCAGCAGTTCAACTAGCGGGGGACCCACAGATACGCAGTATTTT.

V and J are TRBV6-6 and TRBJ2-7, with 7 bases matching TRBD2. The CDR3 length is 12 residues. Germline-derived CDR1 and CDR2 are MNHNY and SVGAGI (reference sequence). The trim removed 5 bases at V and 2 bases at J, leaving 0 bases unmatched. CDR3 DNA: TGTGCCAGCAGTCGGGGGGCCTACGAGCAGTACTTC. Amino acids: CASSRGAYEQYF.